This paragraph covers one TCR beta chain sequence. These data belong to a study of blood T cell repertoires in COVID-19. In the study overall: Material from acute and convalescent COVID-19 was sourced from the United States, Italy and Spain.

Per the original methods: Counts of nucleated cells, estimated from reference gene primer amplification, were obtained. TCRdb keeps only in-frame clones here, not all; method: immunoSEQ multiplex PCR. The V and J calls and clone size are taken from that table; D and trimming were inferred from the DNA. Of about 200,000 clones in the sample, over 75% were seen once. There are 15 residues in the CDR3. The germline V gene encodes CDR1 LGHNA and CDR2 YSLEER. V lost 0 bases and J lost 4, with 11 bases in between. The sample taken for sequencing was peripheral blood. The source is a human donor with active or convalescent COVID-19. The donor label of this sample is uncertain. V and J are TRBV4-3 and TRBJ2-3, with D maybe TRBD2 (6 bases). The CDR3 sequence is CASSQDQTRPDTQYF. The CDR3 bases are TGCGCCAGCAGCCAAGATCAGACTAGACCAGATACGCAGTATTTT.